This record looks at one T cell receptor (beta chain) sequence and its context. The data originate from a study of shared T cell receptors in the human thymus. V trimming: 2 bases; J trimming: 11 bases; junction bases outside the gene matches: 15. The CDR3 contains 16 residues. Germline CDR1 and CDR2: SGHRS and YFSETQ. Libraries were prepared by immunoSEQ multiplex PCR; TCRdb keeps only in-frame clonotypes and omits some of them. The table lists around 730,000 clones, 70% to 90% of them singletons. This sample was also put to use in a study of human thymus T cells. That report notes: Donor material was obtained from healthy Finnish infants undergoing corrective surgery for congenital heart defects. The study used thymus tissue resected during corrective heart surgery. Biased V and J segment usage appeared in thymus and peripheral blood. Related research reported highly overlapping thymic repertoires among unrelated individuals.

The sample was thymocytes. V usage is TRBV5-1 and J usage is TRBJ1-1, with TRBD1 matching over 10 bases. The sequence was collected from a girl under three years old with a congenital heart defect. CDR3 sequence: CASSFNYRDRGSLAFF. In DNA form, the CDR3 reads TGCGCCAGCAGCTTTAACTACCGGGACAGGGGATCTTTGGCTTTCTTT.